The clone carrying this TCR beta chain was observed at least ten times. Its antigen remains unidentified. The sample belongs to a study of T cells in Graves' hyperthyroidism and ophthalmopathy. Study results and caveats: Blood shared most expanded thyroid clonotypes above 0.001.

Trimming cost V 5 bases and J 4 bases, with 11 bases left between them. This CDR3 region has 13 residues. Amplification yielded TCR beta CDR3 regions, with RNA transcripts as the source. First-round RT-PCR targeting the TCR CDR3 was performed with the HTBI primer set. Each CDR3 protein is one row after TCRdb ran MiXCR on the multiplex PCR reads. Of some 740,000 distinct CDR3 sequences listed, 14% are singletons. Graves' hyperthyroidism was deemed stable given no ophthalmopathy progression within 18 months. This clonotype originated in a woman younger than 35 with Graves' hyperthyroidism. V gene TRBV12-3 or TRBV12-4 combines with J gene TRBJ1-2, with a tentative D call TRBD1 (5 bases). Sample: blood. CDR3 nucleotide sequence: TGTGCCAGCAGTGGGGGGAGTCCCTATGGCTACACCTTC. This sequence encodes CASSGGSPYGYTF.